The clone carrying this T cell receptor (beta chain) was recorded at least ten times. This entry belongs to a study of identical twins. TCRdb independently ran MiXCR on the 5' RACE reads; one entry per CDR3 protein. The sample has about 660,000 distinct CDR3 sequences; more than 6.5% are singletons. The CDR3 totals 16 residues. The V gene's germline CDR1 is SGHRS and CDR2 YFSETQ. The V segment lost 0 bases and the J segment 5 bases; nucleotides outside the gene matches: 8. These same data were also listed under a study on yellow fever vaccine responses in identical twins.

The chain has TRBV5-1 and TRBJ2-3; 8 positions agree with TRBD1. Source material: PBMCs. The receptor comes from a woman under 30 in good health. CDR3 sequence (DNA): TGCGCCAGCAGCTTGGAGGCATCAGGGGGCGTAGATACGCAGTATTTT. This translates into CASSLEASGGVDTQYF. The full variable domain, its missing parts supplied by reference TRBV5-1 and TRBJ2-3, is KAGVTQTPRYLIKTRGQQVTLSCSPISGHRSVSWYQQTPGQGLQFLFEYFSETQRNKGNFPGRFSGRQFSNSRSEMNVSTLELGDSALYLCASSLEASGGVDTQYFGPGTRLTVL.